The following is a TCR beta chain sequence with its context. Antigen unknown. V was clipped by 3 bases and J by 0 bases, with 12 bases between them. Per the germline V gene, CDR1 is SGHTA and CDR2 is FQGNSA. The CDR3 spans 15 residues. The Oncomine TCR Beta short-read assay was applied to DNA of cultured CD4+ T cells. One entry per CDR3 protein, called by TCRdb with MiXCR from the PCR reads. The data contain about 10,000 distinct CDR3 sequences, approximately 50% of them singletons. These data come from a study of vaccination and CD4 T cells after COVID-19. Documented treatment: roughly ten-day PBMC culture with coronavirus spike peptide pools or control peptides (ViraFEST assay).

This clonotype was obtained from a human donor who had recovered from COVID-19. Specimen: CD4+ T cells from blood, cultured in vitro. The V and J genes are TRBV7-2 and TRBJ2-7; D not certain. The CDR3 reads CASSFGGYSSYEQYF. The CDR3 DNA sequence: TGTGCCAGCAGCTTCGGTGGGTACAGCTCCTACGAGCAGTACTTC.